These 32 T cell receptor beta chains were sequenced from one sample in a study of CD8+CD57+ T cells in acquired aplastic anemia. Patients selected for sequencing had displayed CD8+CD57+ cell expansion by flow cytometry. The template for TCR beta VDJ and CDR3 sequence profiling was genomic DNA. MiXCR was run by TCRdb on the reads, yielding one entry per CDR3 protein. The table shows 150,000 to 200,000 distinct CDR3 sequences, with about 45% occurring only once. Sequenced input: sorted CD4+, CD8+, or CD8+CD57+ T cells (not recorded which) from PBMCs. The receptors were gathered from a human donor with aplastic anemia.

The V gene is TRBV5-5, the J gene TRBJ2-5; TRBD1 aligns across 9 bases. V was pared by 5 bases and J by 3 bases, with 8 bases of the junction left unmatched. CDR1 is SGHKS and CDR2 is YYEKEE in the germline V gene (reference sequence). This CDR3 region has 15 residues. The CDR3 sequence is CASSNRDREEETQYF. CDR3 nucleotides: TGTGCCAGCAGTAACCGGGACAGGGAGGAAGAGACCCAGTACTTC.

V and J are TRBV7-2 and TRBJ2-3; D unresolved. This CDR3 region has 13 residues. Germline CDR1 is SGHTA and CDR2 is FQGNSA. Trimming stripped 5 bases from V and 10 bases from J, with 16 bases between. The CDR3 nucleotides are TGTGCCAGCAGCAGCCTCCGGGTGCCGGCGCAGTATTTT. It yields the protein CASSSLRVPAQYF.

This clonotype was seen at least ten times. The V call is TRBV6-1, the J call TRBJ2-7, with TRBD2 as a possible D gene (7 bases). The CDR3 is 15 residues long. V was cut by 6 bases and J by 2 bases, with 17 bases left in between. Germline V gene lookup returns CDR1 MNHNS and CDR2 SASEGT. CDR3 amino acids: CASRDWGGPTYEQYF. The CDR3 nucleotides are TGTGCCAGCAGGGACTGGGGGGGCCCCACCTACGAGCAGTACTTC.

The V gene is TRBV6-1, the J gene TRBJ2-2; 9 bases map to TRBD2. Unmatched junction bases numbered 7, after V lost 6 bases and J lost 5 bases. Germline V gene data show CDR1 as MNHNS and CDR2 as SASEGT. This CDR3 comprises 15 residues. The CDR3 bases are TGTGCCAGCAGGAGCGGGGGGCTTAAAACCGGGGAGCTGTTTTTT. It codes for CASRSGGLKTGELFF.

This clonotype has a count of ten or more. The rearrangement links TRBV20-1 to TRBJ1-2; no clear D. The CDR3 contains 14 residues. The germline gives CDR1 DFQATT, CDR2 SNEGSKA (reference sequence). Trimming stripped 6 bases from V and 4 bases from J, with 18 bases between. The CDR3 region is CSALSLMEPYGYTF. The CDR3 coding sequence is TGCAGTGCCCTTTCCCTTATGGAACCCTATGGCTACACCTTC.

On this clonotype itself: One junction end does not reproduce the germline sequence, and a read error may be involved. The rearrangement links TRBV29-1 to TRBJ1-4; a possible D gene is TRBD1 (5 bases). Germline V CDR1 and CDR2: SQVTM, ANQGSEA. The CDR3 extends over 11 amino acids. CDR3 sequence: CSVYPGGELSF. Here the CDR3 DNA reads TGCAGCGTCTACCCGGGGGGTGAACTGTCTTTT.

This clonotype was picked up many times. The CDR3 nucleotides read TGTGCCAGTAGTATACAGGGGGGGAACTATGGCTACACCTTC. Protein: CASSIQGGNYGYTF. V usage is TRBV19 and J usage is TRBJ1-2, with 7 bases lining up with TRBD1. V lost 2 bases and J lost 2; bases outside the gene matches: 2. The germline CDR1 and CDR2 sequences are LNHDA and SQIVND (reference sequence). This CDR3 is built from 14 residues.

This clonotype was detected ten times or more. The rearrangement links TRBV4-1 to TRBJ2-5; D is perhaps TRBD1 or TRBD2 (5 bases each). Germline values: CDR1 MGHRA, CDR2 YSYEKL. The CDR3 covers 13 residues. Trimming removed 4 bases from V and 3 bases from J, with 9 bases in between. CDR3 DNA sequence: TGCGCCAGCAGCCCGTTGGGGGAAGAGACCCAGTACTTC. Translation: CASSPLGEETQYF.

This clonotype has only one observation. One end of the junction is discordant with germline, which a read error may explain. This chain joins TRBV7-8 and TRBJ2-7; TRBD1 matches 7 bases. CDR3 size: 14 residues. The germline CDR1 and CDR2 sequences are SGHVS and FQNEAQ. The CDR3 loop is CVSNPGPGGYEQYF. Written as DNA, the CDR3 is TGTGTCAGCAACCCCGGGCCAGGGGGCTACGAGCAGTACTTC.

As regards this clonotype: The junction shows a germline mismatch at one end, possibly a read error. The V and J genes are TRBV12-3 or TRBV12-4 and TRBJ2-7, with 7 bases aligning to TRBD1. The CDR3 runs 13 residues. CDR3: CAGRGINSYEQYF. The CDR3 nucleotides are TGTGCCGGCAGGGGGATAAACTCCTACGAGCAGTACTTC.

The V call is TRBV29-1, the J call TRBJ2-1, with D perhaps given as TRBD1 or TRBD2 (5 bases each). Near its end, the DNA agrees better with TRBJ2-7, so the J call may be wrong. The CDR3 sequence is 15 residues long. The germline V gene has CDR1 SQVTM and CDR2 ANQGSEA. The CDR3 loop is CSVGGGSGTTYEQYF. The DNA of the CDR3 is TGCAGCGTTGGTGGGGGATCGGGGACCACCTACGAGCAGTACTTC.

This clonotype was seen only a few times. The chain's CDR3 is CASSLTGDEQYF. CDR3 nucleotides: TGTGCCAGCAGCTTAACTGGGGACGAGCAGTACTTC. The chain recombines TRBV7-9 with TRBJ2-7; D is unclear. V was shortened by 2 bases and J by 5 bases, with 7 bases between the two germline ends. This CDR3 region has 12 residues. Germline assignment: CDR1 SEHNR and CDR2 FQNEAQ (reference sequence).

This clonotype was detected ten times or more. The chain employs TRBV3-1 and TRBJ1-1; D remains ambiguous. CDR3 length: 13 residues. Per the germline V gene, CDR1 is LGHDT and CDR2 is YNNKEL (reference sequence). V was trimmed by 3 bases and J by 4 bases, leaving 9 bases between them. The CDR3 coding sequence is TGTGCCAGCAGCCAGTTAGGGAGCACTGAAGCTTTCTTT. Residues: CASSQLGSTEAFF.

The rearrangement joins TRBV20-1 to TRBJ2-2; tentative D call: TRBD2 (5 bases). CDR3 length: 15 amino acids. The germline CDR1 and CDR2 sequences are DFQATT and SNEGSKA (reference sequence). Between the trimmed V and J ends, which lost 7 bases and 1 base, there was a span of 16 bases. CDR3 nucleotides: TGCAGTGTCATAGATGTAGCGCGGAACACCGGGGAGCTGTTTTTT. Translating gives CSVIDVARNTGELFF.

Many counts were recorded for this clonotype. The chain combines TRBV6-1 with TRBJ1-5; 7 bases map to TRBD1. V lost 6 bases to trimming and J lost 0 bases; unmatched junction nucleotides: 5. This CDR3 has 15 residues. Germline CDR1 is MNHNS and CDR2 is SASEGT. As DNA, the CDR3 is TGTGCCAGCAGAGGGGACAGCTATAGCAATCAGCCCCAGCATTTT. Translating it yields CASRGDSYSNQPQHF.

This clonotype was seen ten or more times. The V gene is TRBV19, the J gene TRBJ2-6, with D unclear. There are 14 residues in the CDR3. V was trimmed by 9 bases and J by 0 bases, leaving 9 bases between them. Per the germline V gene, CDR1 is LNHDA and CDR2 is SQIVND (reference sequence). CDR3 in DNA: TGTGCCAGCAGCTTGAGCTCTGGGGCCAACGTCCTGACTTTC. This codes for CASSLSSGANVLTF.

Comments on this clonotype: An end of the junction differs from the germline gene, which may be a read error. The CDR3 bases are TGTGTCAGCAACTTAGCGGCTACAGACAGGCGCCAGCCCCAGCATTTT. Protein product: CVSNLAATDRRQPQHF. The gene calls are TRBV7-4 and TRBJ1-5; a possible D gene is TRBD1 (6 bases). This CDR3 is 16 amino acids long. The germline V gene has CDR1 SGHVT and CDR2 SQSDAQ. Full variable domain (missing parts from reference TRBV7-4 and TRBJ1-5): GAGVSQSPRYKVAKRGRDVALRCDSISGHVTLYWYRQTLGQGSEVLTYSQSDAQRDKSGRPSGRFSAERPERSVSTLKIQRTEQGDSAVYLCVSNLAATDRRQPQHFGDGTRLSIL.

This clonotype came up once. The rearrangement joins TRBV20-1 to TRBJ1-1, with D possibly matching TRBD1 (5 bases). V lost 3 bases, J lost 3 bases, and 14 bases lay in between. This CDR3 is built from 14 residues. Germline CDR1 DFQATT, CDR2 SNEGSKA (reference sequence). CDR3 coding DNA: TGCAGTGCTAGCAACGGGGCCGTTCACACTGAAGCTTTCTTT. Protein product: CSASNGAVHTEAFF.

The V and J genes are TRBV20-1 and TRBJ2-5, with TRBD2 matching over 11 bases. CDR1 and CDR2 from the germline V gene are DFQATT and SNEGSKA (reference sequence). The CDR3 runs to 16 residues. The V gene end was trimmed by 6 bases and the J gene end by 5 bases; junction bases not matched to a gene: 14. The CDR3 DNA is TGCAGTGCGCCTCGCCAACTAGCGGGGGAGGGGGAGACCCAGTACTTC. This gives the protein CSAPRQLAGEGETQYF.

Remarks on this clonotype: A much larger clone is a single base away; this may be a read error. V is TRBV20-1 and J is TRBJ1-2; a weak D match, TRBD1 (5 bases). CDR1 is DFQATT and CDR2 is SNEGSKA in the germline V gene (reference sequence). This CDR3 spans 15 amino acids. Here the CDR3 DNA reads TGCAGTGCTAGAGTAGTAGCGGGGCCTAACTGTGGCTACACCTTC. The encoded protein is CSARVVAGPNCGYTF.

The V and J genes are TRBV20-1 and TRBJ2-7; 8 bases match TRBD1. Losses at the gene ends were 8 bases for V and 6 bases for J; bases not matched to a gene: 12. The CDR3 sequence is 13 residues long. Germline V CDR1 and CDR2: DFQATT, SNEGSKA (reference sequence). The CDR3, as DNA: TGCAGTACTTTTTGGGGCAGGGGGCCCGAGCAGTACTTC. It is translated as CSTFWGRGPEQYF.

There are a few counts of this clonotype. The chain uses TRBV10-3 and TRBJ1-2; 9 positions match TRBD1. CDR1 ENHRY and CDR2 SYGVKD come from the germline V gene. With V trimmed by 6 bases and J by 6 bases, 8 bases remained unmatched. This CDR3 is 14 amino acids long. The CDR3, as DNA: TGTGCCATCAGCTCCATACAGGGGGCAGATGGCTACACCTTC. This encodes CAISSIQGADGYTF.

V and J are TRBV7-2 and TRBJ1-1; D remains ambiguous. V lost 5 bases and J lost 5, with 15 bases in between. This CDR3 has 14 amino acids. The germline V gene encodes CDR1 SGHTA and CDR2 FQGNSA. The CDR3, as DNA: TGTGCCAGCAGCCTAGGGAATAGGGTAACTGAAGCTTTCTTT. Protein sequence: CASSLGNRVTEAFF.

V usage is TRBV3-1 and J usage is TRBJ2-3; 8 bases agree with TRBD2. The V and J ends lost 5 bases and 6 bases, in that order; junction bases with no gene match: 10. This CDR3 has 15 amino acids. Germline CDR1 LGHDT, CDR2 YNNKEL (reference sequence). The CDR3 sequence: CASSTTGLAPDTQYF. The CDR3 DNA reads TGTGCCAGCAGCACCACTGGACTAGCTCCGGATACGCAGTATTTT.

V gene TRBV27 combines with J gene TRBJ2-5; 8 bases fit TRBD1. The germline V gene encodes CDR1 MNHEY and CDR2 SMNVEV (reference sequence). The CDR3 has 17 amino acids. With 0 bases clipped from V and 5 bases from J, the junction kept 11 bases outside the gene matches. The DNA of the CDR3 is TGTGCCAGCAGTTTATCGTTTGGACAGGGAGGATGGGAGACCCAGTACTTC. Its protein is CASSLSFGQGGWETQYF.

This clonotype has at least ten counts. The rearrangement links TRBV14 to TRBJ2-1, with D perhaps matching TRBD2 (5 bases). Germline CDR1 is SGHDN and CDR2 is FVKESK. V lost 1 base and J lost 7, with 14 bases in between. The CDR3 consists of 15 residues. CDR3 sequence: CASSQASGGGNEQFF. The CDR3 DNA sequence: TGTGCCAGCAGCCAAGCCAGTGGAGGAGGAAATGAGCAGTTCTTC.

This clonotype was counted many times. V gene TRBV6-1 combines with J gene TRBJ2-1; perhaps D is TRBD1 or TRBD2 (5 bases each). Trimming cost V 6 bases and J 3 bases, with 18 bases left between them. Germline CDR1 MNHNS, CDR2 SASEGT. The CDR3 runs 16 residues. Here the CDR3 DNA reads TGTGCCAGCAGCCTAAGGTCGGGACGTCTCTACAATGAGCAGTTCTTC. Its translation: CASSLRSGRLYNEQFF.

The chain recombines TRBV7-2 with TRBJ1-4; tentative D call: TRBD1 (5 bases). Germline V gene lookup returns CDR1 SGHTA and CDR2 FQGNSA. This CDR3 has 12 amino acids. V was trimmed by 8 bases and J by 5 bases, leaving 9 bases between them. CDR3 in amino acids: CASQGENEKLFF. In nucleotides, the CDR3 is TGTGCCAGCCAGGGCGAGAATGAAAAACTGTTTTTT. Drawing the rest from reference TRBV7-2 and TRBJ1-4, the complete variable domain is GAGVSQSPSNKVTEKGKDVELRCDPISGHTALYWYRQSLGQGLEFLIYFQGNSAPDKSGLPSDRFSAERTGGSVSTLTIQRTQQEDSAVYLCASQGENEKLFFGSGTQLSVL.

This clonotype was detected many times. J is TRBJ1-2 and V is TRBV6-2 or TRBV6-3; weak D call: TRBD1 (6 bases). Germline V gene sequence: CDR1 MNHEY, CDR2 SVGEGT. CDR3 length: 14 residues. Trimming took 5 bases from V and 5 from J, leaving 15 bases between them. DNA of the CDR3: TGTGCCAGCAGTCCAGGGGAATTGGAGTATGGCTACACCTTC. It encodes CASSPGELEYGYTF.

This clonotype was seen many times. The genes are TRBV24-1 and TRBJ2-5, with 11 bases matching TRBD1. J lost 5 bases, V lost 0 bases, and 4 bases had no gene match. CDR3 length: 16 amino acids. Germline V gene data show CDR1 as KGHDR and CDR2 as SFDVKD. CDR3 coding DNA: TGTGCCACCAGTGATTTGGGACAGGGGGCACGGGAGACCCAGTACTTC. Protein: CATSDLGQGARETQYF.

This clonotype was seen at least ten times. The chain uses TRBV9 and TRBJ2-5; no clear D gene. Trimming took off 0 bases at V and 4 bases at J, with 10 bases between the two ends. Germline V gene data show CDR1 as SGDLS and CDR2 as YYNGEE. There are 14 residues in the CDR3. The CDR3 here is CASSVGRHRETQYF. As DNA, the CDR3 is TGTGCCAGCAGCGTAGGTAGGCACCGAGAGACCCAGTACTTC.

This clonotype came up many times. The chain is built from TRBV12-3 or TRBV12-4 and TRBJ1-4; 9 bases align to TRBD1. V lost 6 bases and J lost 8; bases outside the gene matches: 7. CDR3 size: 14 residues. This CDR3 is CASSLTGGGEKLFF. In DNA form, the CDR3 reads TGTGCCAGCAGCTTGACAGGGGGGGGAGAAAAACTGTTTTTT.